Below, 10 T cell receptor beta chains from the same sample are listed, as sequenced in a study of blood T cell repertoires in COVID-19. The table came from immunoSEQ multiplex PCR; TCRdb's copy has only in-frame clones and leaves some out. Of about 130,000 clones listed, more than 70% are singletons. The sample consisted of peripheral blood. Every receptor here comes from an elderly woman with COVID-19, enrolled during active disease.

The chain uses TRBV7-2 and TRBJ2-2; D perhaps matches TRBD2 (6 bases). Germline CDR1 is SGHTA and CDR2 is FQGNSA. V was pared by 1 base and J by 1 base, with 7 bases between. The CDR3 spans 15 residues. The CDR3 coding sequence is TGTGCCAGCAGCTTAGGGGACTTGAACACCGGGGAGCTGTTTTTT. Its protein is CASSLGDLNTGELFF.

The chain uses TRBV7-2 and TRBJ2-1; 8 bases fit TRBD2. CDR3 length: 16 residues. V was clipped by 5 bases and J by 9 bases; unmatched bases: 15. Per the germline V gene, CDR1 is SGHTA and CDR2 is FQGNSA. CDR3 protein: CASSKSTGLGEGEQFF. The DNA of the CDR3 is TGTGCCAGCAGCAAGTCAACGGGACTAGGGGAAGGTGAGCAGTTCTTC.

The chain carries TRBV6-6 and TRBJ1-2, with D perhaps matching TRBD1 (6 bases). Germline V gene lookup returns CDR1 MNHNY and CDR2 SVGAGI (reference sequence). The CDR3 has 15 amino acids. V gave up 2 bases and J gave up 6 bases, with 16 bases separating them. This chain's CDR3 is CASSYARDISDGYTF. For the CDR3, the DNA is TGTGCCAGCAGTTACGCCCGGGACATCAGCGATGGCTACACCTTC.

The V and J genes are TRBV5-1 and TRBJ2-5, with D unresolved. The V end lost 4 bases, the J end lost 5 bases, and 15 bases lay between the germline ends. CDR3 length equals 14 residues. The V gene's germline CDR1 is SGHRS and CDR2 YFSETQ. For the CDR3, the DNA is TGCGCCAGCAGCCCTCAAGATTACAGTGAGACCCAGTACTTC. It codes for CASSPQDYSETQYF.

Points on this clone: The junction and the germline gene differ at one end; a read error may be behind it. The rearrangement links TRBV7-9 to TRBJ2-7, with TRBD2 matching over 10 bases. Germline V gene data show CDR1 as SEHNR and CDR2 as FQNEAQ (reference sequence). This CDR3 spans 14 amino acids. In DNA, the CDR3 is TGTGCCAGCAGCCTAGCGGGAGCCCCGGGAGAGCAGTACTTC. Protein: CASSLAGAPGEQYF.

This chain links TRBV7-6 with TRBJ2-1, with a tentative D call TRBD2 (6 bases). Looked up from germline, CDR1 is SGHVS and CDR2 is FNYEAQ. Trimming took off 2 bases at V and 0 bases at J, with 11 bases between the two ends. The CDR3 is made up of 16 amino acids. The CDR3 coding sequence is TGTGCCAGCAGCTTATCACTCGGGAGCTCCTACAATGAGCAGTTCTTC. It is translated as CASSLSLGSSYNEQFF.

This sequence joins TRBV11-2 and TRBJ1-3; TRBD1 is a possible D gene (5 bases). The CDR3 runs to 14 residues. V was trimmed by 7 bases and J by 7 bases, leaving 17 bases between them. Per the germline V gene, CDR1 is SGHAT and CDR2 is FQNNGV. CDR3 sequence (DNA): TGTGCCAGCAATAGTGGAGGGACGGACAACACCATATATTTT. It is translated as CASNSGGTDNTIYF.

This clone was counted a single time. The rearrangement links TRBV5-1 to TRBJ2-7; possible D gene TRBD1, 6 bases. The V gene's germline CDR1 is SGHRS and CDR2 YFSETQ. The CDR3 is 15 amino acids. Deletions cut 0 bases from V and 6 bases from J, with 16 bases between. The CDR3 DNA reads TGCGCCAGCAGCTTGGCCAGGTCAGGGGTCGGCGAGCAGTACTTC. This sequence encodes CASSLARSGVGEQYF.

The V call is TRBV3-1 (or the pseudogene TRBV3-2), the J call TRBJ2-2; 9 nucleotides align to TRBD2. The CDR3 totals 16 residues. V shed 4 bases and J 7 bases; nucleotides not matched to a gene: 10. Germline CDR1 LGHDT, CDR2 YNNKEL (reference sequence). Written as DNA, the CDR3 is TGTGCCAGCAGCCCGGATAGTGGACTAGCGCACGGGGAGCTGTTTTTT. Protein: CASSPDSGLAHGELFF.

This clone was detected a few times. This chain connects TRBV18 to TRBJ2-3; TRBD2 matches at 8 bases. Germline V gene lookup returns CDR1 KGHSH and CDR2 LQKENI. J gave up 2 bases and V 3 bases, and 10 bases lay outside the gene matches. The CDR3 has 17 amino acids. CDR3 residues: CASSPLSLAGPTDTQYF. In DNA, the CDR3 is TGTGCCAGCTCACCCCTATCCCTAGCGGGTCCCACAGATACGCAGTATTTT.